The T cell receptor beta chain under discussion was sequenced for a study of early T cells in non-severe SARS-CoV-2 infection. Study-wide background: With bulk RNA from unsorted whole blood as input, sequencing yielded unpaired chains.

Concerning this clonotype itself: The antigen is not known.

Attachment of unique molecular identifiers was made to individual cDNA molecules. From the 5' RACE reads, TCRdb called clonotypes with MiXCR, one entry per CDR3 protein. Among 30,000 to 35,000 distinct CDR3 sequences listed, 5% to 6.5% were seen once. The ends lost 5 bases at V and 0 bases at J; junction bases unmatched: 4. Looked up from germline, CDR1 is MDHEN and CDR2 is SYDVKM. The CDR3 is made up of 14 amino acids. Study outcomes and limitations: Clonotype matching in VDJdb favored anti-spike CD8 responses and did not capture private and CD4 specificities.

The sample consisted of whole blood. The chain links TRBV28 to TRBJ2-7; 7 bases match TRBD1. The receptor was isolated from an adult who was a healthcare worker with PCR-confirmed SARS-CoV-2 infection or an uninfected control (not recorded which). The DNA for the CDR3 is TGTGCCAGCAGTGGACAGGCCCTCTCCTACGAGCAGTACTTC. Translated, it gives CASSGQALSYEQYF.